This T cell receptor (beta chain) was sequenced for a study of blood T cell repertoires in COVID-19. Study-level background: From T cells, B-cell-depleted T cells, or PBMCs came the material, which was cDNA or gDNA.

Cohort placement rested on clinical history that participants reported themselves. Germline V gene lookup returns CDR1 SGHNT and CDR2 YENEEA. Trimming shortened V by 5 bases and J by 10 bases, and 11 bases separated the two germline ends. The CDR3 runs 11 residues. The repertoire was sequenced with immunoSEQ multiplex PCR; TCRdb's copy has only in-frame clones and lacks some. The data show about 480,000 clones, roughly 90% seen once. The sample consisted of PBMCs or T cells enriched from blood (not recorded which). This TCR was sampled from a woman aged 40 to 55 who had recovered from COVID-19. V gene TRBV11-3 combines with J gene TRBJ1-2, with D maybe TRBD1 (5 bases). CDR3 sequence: CASSHGQDYTF. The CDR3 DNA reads TGTGCCAGCAGCCATGGACAAGACTACACCTTC.